This TCR beta chain was identified in a study of naive and memory T cell subsets. Study conclusions and caveats: Activation and differentiation may alter RNA-based TCR counts.

Both TRBC1 and TRBC2 were covered by a beta constant-region primer of two equimolar oligonucleotides. The ligated cDNA underwent four PCR rounds using SP2 and nested alpha and beta constant-region primers. The cDNA 3' end received a ligated single-stranded oligonucleotide carrying the SP2 primer and a 12-nucleotide UMI. TCRdb used MiXCR to reprocess the UMI-ligation and nested PCR reads, holding one entry per CDR3 protein. The sample lists approximately 80,000 distinct CDR3 sequences, about 8.2% seen once, with 0.95% to 1.5% in the top ten. Regarding this clonotype: Its target is unknown.

Trimming removed 4 bases from V and 11 bases from J, with 12 bases in between. CDR1 is SEHNR, CDR2 FQNEAQ, per germline (reference sequence). The CDR3 spans 11 residues. From the second PCR step, alpha and beta chains were amplified apart. Four subsets defined by CD45RA and CD27 were sorted after CD3, CD4, CD8 and live/dead staining. The sample consisted of naive CD8+ T cells from blood. The rearrangement joins TRBV7-9 to TRBJ2-7; maybe TRBD1 (5 bases). The source of this sequence is a human donor in good health. CDR3 region: CASSSAGREYF. CDR3 nucleotide sequence: TGTGCCAGCAGCTCGGCTGGCAGGGAGTACTTC.